Each of the 20 T cell receptor beta chains below was sequenced from the same sample in a study of cytomegalovirus exposure and HLA in healthy donors. A multiplex PCR was run with 60 Vbeta primers and 13 Jbeta primers. Only in-frame clones appear in the TCRdb table, and some are missing; sequencing was by immunoSEQ multiplex PCR. Found here are 120,000 to 150,000 clones, 65% to 80% of them singletons; the top ten hold about 13%. Material for sequencing was PBMCs. All receptors come from a man in his forties or fifties in good health and CMV-seropositive.

This clone was detected a few times. The rearrangement uses TRBV6-6 and TRBJ2-7; D may be TRBD1 (5 bases). Germline-derived CDR1 and CDR2 are MNHNY and SVGAGI (reference sequence). V lost 6 bases to trimming and J lost 0 bases, with 15 bases between them. The CDR3 sequence is 15 residues long. The CDR3, as DNA: TGTGCCAGCAGCCACAGGCCCCTTAGCTCCTACGAGCAGTACTTC. It yields the protein CASSHRPLSSYEQYF.

The chain links TRBV4-3 to TRBJ2-6, with D maybe TRBD2 (6 bases). The CDR3 length is 16 residues. Trimming removed 0 bases from V and 2 bases from J, with 8 bases in between. The germline V gene has CDR1 LGHNA and CDR2 YSLEER. The CDR3 DNA is TGCGCCAGCAGCCAAGATGCGGGACCTGGGGCCAACGTCCTGACTTTC. Protein sequence: CASSQDAGPGANVLTF.

The gene calls are TRBV18 and TRBJ2-1, with D tentatively TRBD2 (6 bases). Germline values: CDR1 KGHSH, CDR2 LQKENI. The CDR3 extends over 14 amino acids. The V end was cut by 6 bases, the J end by 4 bases, with 13 bases between. CDR3: CASSGGLRYNEQFF. In DNA form, the CDR3 reads TGTGCCAGCTCCGGGGGTTTACGGTACAATGAGCAGTTCTTC.

The chain is built from TRBV2 and TRBJ2-3, with 8 bases fitting TRBD2. The CDR3 extends over 18 amino acids. The J segment lost 0 bases and the V segment lost 3 bases, leaving 11 bases of the junction unmatched. CDR1 SNHLY and CDR2 FYNNEI come from the germline V gene. In DNA form, the CDR3 reads TGTGCCAGCAGTGATTGGCGGGAGGTCTTTTCTAGCACAGATACGCAGTATTTT. Its protein product is CASSDWREVFSSTDTQYF.

CDR3: CASTGHQETQYF. The CDR3 region has the DNA TGTGCCAGCACAGGTCACCAAGAGACCCAGTACTTC. The chain links TRBV28 to TRBJ2-5; D is undetermined. The V and J ends lost 7 bases and 0 bases respectively, with 6 bases between them. The CDR3 covers 12 residues. Per germline, CDR1 MDHEN and CDR2 SYDVKM.

This clone was detected only a few times. The V gene is TRBV5-1, the J gene TRBJ2-7; 10 bases agree with TRBD2. The ends lost 6 bases at V and 5 bases at J; junction bases unmatched: 11. This CDR3 has 15 amino acids. Germline CDR1 is SGHRS and CDR2 is YFSETQ. CDR3 DNA: TGCGCCAGCACCCCTAGCGGGAGTGTCGGGAACGAGCAGTACTTC. This codes for CASTPSGSVGNEQYF.

A single count supports this clone. The genes are TRBV2 and TRBJ2-5; 10 bases fit TRBD2. Gene TRBJ2-7 matches the end of the DNA better, so the J call may be wrong. CDR1 is SNHLY, CDR2 FYNNEI, per germline. The CDR3 length is 15 residues. The CDR3 region has the DNA TGTGCCAGCAGTCCCCTAGCGGGAGACCATTACGAGCAGTACTTC. As protein: CASSPLAGDHYEQYF.

This chain connects TRBV11-1 to TRBJ1-1; a weak D match, TRBD1 (5 bases). Germline-derived CDR1 and CDR2 are SGHAT and FQDESV (reference sequence). The V end was cut by 5 bases, the J end by 4 bases, with 14 bases between. This CDR3 is built from 14 residues. The CDR3 nucleotides are TGTGCCAGCAGCGCAAACCGGGGGACCACTGAAGCTTTCTTT. Translating gives CASSANRGTTEAFF.

V and J are TRBV11-2 and TRBJ2-2; unclear D gene. The CDR3 loop spans 15 amino acids. V was shortened by 3 bases and J by 4 bases, with 12 bases between the two germline ends. Germline CDR1 is SGHAT and CDR2 is FQNNGV. CDR3 bases: TGTGCCAGCAGCTTCCAGGTGTCGAGCACCGGGGAGCTGTTTTTT. Translating it yields CASSFQVSSTGELFF.

The genes are TRBV7-2 and TRBJ2-7; TRBD2 matches at 11 bases. The CDR3 runs to 13 residues. From germline, CDR1 is SGHTA and CDR2 FQGNSA. V was pared by 5 bases and J by 6 bases, with 3 bases of the junction left unmatched. Here the CDR3 reads CASSTLAGVEQYF. DNA for the CDR3: TGTGCCAGCAGCACACTAGCGGGAGTCGAGCAGTACTTC.

V and J are TRBV30 and TRBJ2-7, with 9 nucleotides matching TRBD2. The V gene's germline CDR1 is GTSNPN and CDR2 SVGIG (reference sequence). The CDR3 totals 15 residues. The V and J ends lost 5 bases and 6 bases, in that order; junction bases with no gene match: 14. DNA for the CDR3: TGTGCCTGGGGAACCCGGGCGGGAGGGCCTGGCGAGCAGTACTTC. Translated: CAWGTRAGGPGEQYF.

The rearrangement joins TRBV28 to TRBJ1-2; a possible D gene is TRBD1 (6 bases). Deletions cut 7 bases from V and 0 bases from J, with 21 bases between. This CDR3 comprises 17 residues. In germline, CDR1 is MDHEN, CDR2 SYDVKM. The CDR3: CASKRGGGRVPNYGYTF. DNA for the CDR3: TGTGCCAGCAAACGGGGGGGCGGACGGGTGCCTAACTATGGCTACACCTTC.

The chain recombines TRBV9 with TRBJ1-2; D is undetermined. V shed 5 bases and J shed 1 base, with 6 bases lying between them. From germline, CDR1 is SGDLS and CDR2 YYNGEE. The CDR3 contains 12 residues. In nucleotides, the CDR3 is TGTGCCAGCAGTCGGGTTAACTATGGCTACACCTTC. Amino acid sequence: CASSRVNYGYTF.

The rearrangement joins TRBV4-1 to TRBJ2-7; 11 bases align to TRBD2. CDR1 is MGHRA and CDR2 is YSYEKL in the germline V gene. This CDR3 contains 14 residues. V was clipped by 3 bases and J by 4 bases; unmatched bases: 2. CDR3 in amino acids: CASSQGTSGYEQYF. The CDR3 DNA is TGCGCCAGCAGCCAGGGGACTAGCGGTTACGAGCAGTACTTC.

The rearrangement uses TRBV6-5 and TRBJ1-1; D is unclear. Germline V gene lookup returns CDR1 MNHEY and CDR2 SVGAGI. The germline V and J ends were trimmed by 6 bases and 1 base, with 6 bases remaining between them. CDR3 size: 12 residues. CDR3 in DNA: TGTGCCAGCAGGGCGGGGAACACTGAAGCTTTCTTT. It is translated as CASRAGNTEAFF.

This clone was picked up a small number of times. The CDR3 loop is CASSLAPYRGRGNSPLHF. The CDR3 DNA is TGTGCCAGCAGCTTAGCCCCCTACAGGGGGCGAGGGAATTCACCCCTCCACTTT. The V and J genes are TRBV7-2 and TRBJ1-6; 9 positions agree with TRBD1. Germline CDR1 reads SGHTA; CDR2 reads FQGNSA. V was clipped by 0 bases and J by 7 bases; unmatched bases: 10. The CDR3 length is 18 residues.

This chain links TRBV27 with TRBJ2-7; perhaps TRBD1 as D (5 bases). Deletions cut 6 bases from V and 5 bases from J, with 17 bases between. Germline CDR1 MNHEY, CDR2 SMNVEV (reference sequence). This CDR3 comprises 14 residues. CDR3 sequence reads: CASRPQGWLDEQYF. CDR3 coding DNA: TGTGCCAGCAGACCCCAGGGTTGGCTGGACGAGCAGTACTTC.

This clone was detected only a few times. V gene TRBV16 combines with J gene TRBJ2-1; TRBD2 matches 7 bases. V dropped 4 bases and J dropped 4; count of bases not matched to a gene: 7. The CDR3 covers 15 residues. Germline assignment: CDR1 KGHSY and CDR2 FQNENV. CDR3 sequence reads: CASSPRDYTYNEQFF. The CDR3 DNA reads as TGTGCCAGCAGCCCCCGGGACTATACGTACAATGAGCAGTTCTTC. The full variable domain, rest sourced from reference TRBV16 and TRBJ2-1, is GEEVAQTPKHLVRGEGQKAKLYCAPIKGHSYVFWYQQVLKNEFKFLISFQNENVFDETGMPKERFSAKCLPNSPCSLEIQATKLEDSAVYFCASSPRDYTYNEQFFGPGTRLTVL.

This clone has a single count. The same CDR3 also results from other DNA sequences found in this sample. The chain is built from TRBV6-5 and TRBJ2-7, with 9 nucleotides matching TRBD1. Germline V CDR1 and CDR2: MNHEY, SVGAGI. V trimming: 6 bases; J trimming: 4 bases; junction bases outside the gene matches: 7. CDR3 length: 14 residues. The CDR3 bases are TGTGCCAGCAGCCTGACAGGGGGTTTTTACGAGCAGTACTTC. Amino acids: CASSLTGGFYEQYF.

This chain connects TRBV19 to TRBJ1-6, with 7 bases lining up with TRBD1. Germline CDR1 reads LNHDA; CDR2 reads SQIVND (reference sequence). V gave up 3 bases and J gave up 11 bases; unmatched junction bases: 22. The CDR3 has 19 amino acids. CDR3 amino acids: CASSMIRLQGTGIFAPLHF. As DNA, the CDR3 is TGTGCCAGTAGTATGATCCGCTTACAGGGGACCGGGATTTTCGCACCCCTCCACTTT.